These 26 T cell receptor beta chains came from one sample sequenced in a study of PD-L1 blockade in urothelial cancer. Documented time point: pretreatment peripheral blood. The repertoire was sequenced with immunoSEQ multiplex PCR; TCRdb's copy has only in-frame clones and lacks some. The sample comprises 85,000 to 90,000 clones, 85% of which are singletons, and 14% rests with the top ten. The sequenced sample was PBMCs, obtained around atezolizumab (anti-PD-L1) treatment. The source is a man aged 55 to 70 with urothelial cancer.

The chain couples TRBV7-9 to TRBJ2-2; D may be TRBD2 (7 bases). This CDR3 comprises 16 residues. Germline loops: CDR1 SEHNR, CDR2 FQNEAQ (reference sequence). The V gene lost 2 bases and the J gene lost 2 bases, with 12 bases spanning the gap. This CDR3 reads CASSLRGRANTGELFF. In DNA, the CDR3 is TGTGCCAGCAGCTTAAGGGGGAGGGCCAACACCGGGGAGCTGTTTTTT.

The chain recombines TRBV7-9 with TRBJ2-3; tentative D call: TRBD1 (7 bases). V dropped 3 bases and J dropped 0 bases, with 13 bases sitting between them. The CDR3 runs to 16 residues. CDR1 is SEHNR, CDR2 FQNEAQ, per germline (reference sequence). CDR3 nucleotide sequence: TGTGCCAGCAGCTTTGCCCAGGGGGGTAGCACAGATACGCAGTATTTT. It yields the protein CASSFAQGGSTDTQYF. Variable domain in full (rest from reference TRBV7-9 and TRBJ2-3): DTGVSQNPRHKITKRGQNVTFRCDPISEHNRLYWYRQTLGQGPEFLTYFQNEAQLEKSRLLSDRFSAERPKGSFSTLEIQRTEQGDSAMYLCASSFAQGGSTDTQYFGPGTRLTVL.

The V and J genes are TRBV6-5 and TRBJ1-2; TRBD1 might be the D (5 bases). Trimming took off 8 bases at V and 1 base at J, with 11 bases between the two ends. Germline V gene lookup returns CDR1 MNHEY and CDR2 SVGAGI. This CDR3 comprises 13 residues. The CDR3 DNA is TGTGCCAGCCAGAAGACAGATAACTATGGCTACACCTTC. Translating it yields CASQKTDNYGYTF.

The rearrangement links TRBV30 to TRBJ1-5, with no clear D. From germline, CDR1 is GTSNPN and CDR2 SVGIG (reference sequence). The germline V and J ends were trimmed by 4 bases and 3 bases, with 16 bases remaining between them. This CDR3 is 15 amino acids long. The CDR3 coding sequence is TGTGCCTGGAACCTGGGGAGTGAGCTCAATCAGCCCCAGCATTTT. It encodes CAWNLGSELNQPQHF.

The rearrangement uses TRBV7-2 and TRBJ2-7; possibly TRBD2 for D (6 bases). Trimming cost V 3 bases and J 4 bases, with 13 bases left between them. Germline V CDR1 and CDR2: SGHTA, FQGNSA. This CDR3 comprises 14 residues. DNA for the CDR3: TGTGCCAGCAGCTTGATGGAGGGGAGGTACGAGCAGTACTTC. Its protein product is CASSLMEGRYEQYF.

The gene calls are TRBV28 and TRBJ2-1, with D maybe TRBD1 (6 bases). Looked up from germline, CDR1 is MDHEN and CDR2 is SYDVKM. V was pared by 5 bases and J by 9 bases, with 20 bases between. The CDR3 covers 15 residues. The CDR3 is CASSTGSAGGGEQFF. The CDR3, as DNA: TGTGCCAGCAGTACAGGGTCTGCTGGAGGTGGTGAGCAGTTCTTC.

The chain combines TRBV6-5 with TRBJ1-5; tentative D call: TRBD1 (5 bases). The germline CDR1 and CDR2 sequences are MNHEY and SVGAGI. The CDR3 runs to 13 residues. Between the trimmed V and J ends, which lost 4 bases and 5 bases, there was a span of 9 bases. The CDR3 coding sequence is TGTGCCAGCAGTTGGGGGGGGGATCAGCCCCAGCATTTT. Translated: CASSWGGDQPQHF.

The J gene is TRBJ2-2, the V gene TRBV5-1; TRBD1 matches at 7 bases. The CDR3 extends over 15 amino acids. Trimming took 5 bases from V and 0 from J; bases not matched to a gene: 4. Germline V gene lookup returns CDR1 SGHRS and CDR2 YFSETQ. For the CDR3, the DNA is TGCGCCAGCAGGCGAAGGGGGCCGAACACCGGGGAGCTGTTTTTT. Translation: CASRRRGPNTGELFF.

The V call is TRBV6-5, the J call TRBJ1-6; TRBD1 agrees at 9 bases. V was clipped by 10 bases and J by 9 bases; unmatched bases: 7. Germline CDR1 is MNHEY and CDR2 is SVGAGI. The CDR3 extends over 13 amino acids. The CDR3 bases are TGTGCCACCATGGGGACAGGGACTTCACCCCTCCACTTT. This translates into CATMGTGTSPLHF.

V usage is TRBV29-1 and J usage is TRBJ1-1; D perhaps matches TRBD1 (6 bases). This CDR3 region has 13 residues. CDR1 SQVTM and CDR2 ANQGSEA come from the germline V gene. Trimming pared 4 bases from V and 2 bases from J, leaving 11 bases between. This CDR3 is CSVAGQFNTEAFF. CDR3 in DNA: TGCAGCGTTGCCGGACAGTTCAACACTGAAGCTTTCTTT.

V gene TRBV19 combines with J gene TRBJ2-7; a possible D gene is TRBD1 (6 bases). Germline assignment: CDR1 LNHDA and CDR2 SQIVND (reference sequence). Trimming took 1 base from V and 5 from J, leaving 15 bases between them. The length of the CDR3 is 15 residues. For the CDR3, the DNA is TGTGCCAGTAGTATAGGCCAGACAGGAGTTGACGAGCAGTACTTC. Translated, it gives CASSIGQTGVDEQYF.

The chain carries TRBV12-5 and TRBJ1-1; TRBD1 aligns across 7 bases. Germline V gene lookup returns CDR1 LGHNT and CDR2 FRNRAP. The CDR3 has 15 amino acids. After removal of 7 bases from V and 2 bases from J, the junction contained 10 bases not matched to a gene. The CDR3 DNA is TGTGCTAGTGCCCTGACAGGGACCTCTAACACTGAAGCTTTCTTT. Encoded protein: CASALTGTSNTEAFF.

The chain has TRBV6-1 and TRBJ2-7; 11 bases agree with TRBD1. Germline CDR1 reads MNHNS; CDR2 reads SASEGT. The CDR3 runs to 15 residues. With 6 bases clipped from V and 1 base from J, the junction kept 5 bases outside the gene matches. CDR3: CASRPGQGGSYEQYF. Written as DNA, the CDR3 is TGTGCCAGCAGACCGGGACAGGGGGGGTCCTACGAGCAGTACTTC.

The chain links TRBV6-5 to TRBJ2-2, with 11 nucleotides matching TRBD1. CDR3 size: 15 residues. The germline V gene has CDR1 MNHEY and CDR2 SVGAGI. The ends lost 5 bases at V and 7 bases at J; junction bases unmatched: 6. The CDR3 nucleotides read TGTGCCAGCAGTCCGAGGACAGGGGGCATCGGGGAGCTGTTTTTT. This gives the protein CASSPRTGGIGELFF.

This clone has a handful of counts. The gene calls are TRBV5-4 and TRBJ1-2, with D possibly matching TRBD1 (5 bases). CDR1 SGHNT and CDR2 YYREEE come from the germline V gene (reference sequence). The germline V and J ends were trimmed by 7 bases and 4 bases, with 23 bases remaining between them. The CDR3 contains 16 residues. The DNA of the CDR3 is TGTGCCAGCGGCGGGGCAGGGAGGATGGGATCCTATGGCTACACCTTC. It translates to CASGGAGRMGSYGYTF.

This rearrangement joins TRBV11-2 to TRBJ1-1; 10 bases match TRBD1. Germline loops: CDR1 SGHAT, CDR2 FQNNGV. The ends lost 5 bases at V and 6 bases at J; junction bases unmatched: 12. This CDR3 has 16 residues. The CDR3 loop is CASSNRDRGLYPEAFF. CDR3 nucleotide sequence: TGTGCCAGCAGCAACCGGGACAGGGGTCTTTACCCTGAAGCTTTCTTT.

This CDR3 reads CASSQVGEGAKNIQYF. The CDR3 DNA reads as TGCGCCAGCAGCCAAGTCGGGGAAGGAGCCAAAAACATTCAGTACTTC. J is TRBJ2-4 and V is TRBV4-3; D may be TRBD2 (5 bases). Trimming cost V 1 base and J 0 bases, with 10 bases left between them. The germline CDR1 and CDR2 sequences are LGHNA and YSLEER. The CDR3 is 16 amino acids.

This chain uses TRBV6-1 with TRBJ1-2; D is possibly TRBD1 (6 bases). CDR3 size: 13 residues. The V end was cut by 6 bases, the J end by 3 bases, with 11 bases between. CDR1 MNHNS and CDR2 SASEGT come from the germline V gene. The CDR3 nucleotides read TGTGCCAGCAGAACAGGGATCGACTATGGCTACACCTTC. Its translation: CASRTGIDYGYTF.

The chain carries TRBV27 and TRBJ2-5; 12 bases match TRBD2. V trimming: 4 bases; J trimming: 5 bases; junction bases outside the gene matches: 5. The CDR3 runs 15 residues. The germline V gene encodes CDR1 MNHEY and CDR2 SMNVEV (reference sequence). CDR3 protein: CASSSSGRALETQYF. As DNA, the CDR3 is TGTGCCAGCAGTTCTAGCGGGAGGGCCCTGGAGACCCAGTACTTC.

The chain links TRBV29-1 to TRBJ1-2; 7 bases are a match to TRBD1. The CDR3 totals 12 residues. The germline CDR1 and CDR2 sequences are SQVTM and ANQGSEA. Trimming removed 7 bases from V and 2 bases from J; junction bases left unmatched: 4. The DNA of the CDR3 is TGCAGCGCATTACAGGGGAACTATGGCTACACCTTC. Translating it yields CSALQGNYGYTF.

The V call is TRBV7-2, the J call TRBJ1-1, with D perhaps matching TRBD1 (5 bases). Per germline, CDR1 SGHTA and CDR2 FQGNSA. There are 13 residues in the CDR3. V lost 5 bases and J 5 bases, leaving 12 bases between the germline ends. CDR3 residues: CASSRWRGTEAFF. The DNA of the CDR3 is TGTGCCAGCAGCCGTTGGAGGGGAACTGAAGCTTTCTTT.

J is TRBJ2-5 and V is TRBV7-9, with TRBD2 matching 7 bases. Germline lookup yields CDR1 SEHNR and CDR2 FQNEAQ (reference sequence). This CDR3 has 14 amino acids. V shed 5 bases, J shed 7 bases, and the junction held 10 bases outside the gene matches. Here the CDR3 reads CASSLGTGGPTQYF. DNA for the CDR3: TGTGCCAGCAGCCTCGGGACGGGGGGACCGACCCAGTACTTC.

The chain uses TRBV6-1 and TRBJ2-5; maybe TRBD2 (6 bases). The CDR3 contains 14 residues. Germline values: CDR1 MNHNS, CDR2 SASEGT. CDR3 in amino acids: CAAKGGVLQETQYF. In nucleotides, the CDR3 is TGTGCTGCGAAAGGCGGGGTCCTTCAAGAGACCCAGTACTTC.

This clone was counted between two and nine times. CDR3 sequence: CASSLAGVASYSGGYTF. The CDR3 DNA is TGTGCCAGCAGCTTAGCGGGTGTAGCCAGCTATTCGGGGGGCTACACCTTC. The V call is TRBV7-9, the J call TRBJ1-2, with no clear D. The CDR3 is 17 residues long. Trimming stripped 0 bases from V and 8 bases from J, with 22 bases between. The germline gives CDR1 SEHNR, CDR2 FQNEAQ (reference sequence). Using reference TRBV7-9 and TRBJ1-2 for the parts outside the CDR3, the full variable domain is DTGVSQNPRHKITKRGQNVTFRCDPISEHNRLYWYRQTLGQGPEFLTYFQNEAQLEKSRLLSDRFSAERPKGSFSTLEIQRTEQGDSAMYLCASSLAGVASYSGGYTFGSGTRLTVV.

Comments on this clone: Distinct nucleotide sequences in the sample also encode this CDR3. This sequence joins TRBV30 and TRBJ1-4; possible D gene TRBD1, 6 bases. In germline, CDR1 is GTSNPN, CDR2 SVGIG (reference sequence). The ends were cut back, 5 bases at V and 7 bases at J, with 14 bases in the middle. The CDR3 has 13 residues. The CDR3 protein is CAWGQGLGEKLFF. The CDR3 bases are TGTGCCTGGGGGCAGGGGTTGGGTGAAAAACTGTTTTTT.

DNA for the CDR3: TGTGCCAGCAGCTTAGGAGCAGGGGGAAGTGAAAAACTGTTTTTT. Translating it yields CASSLGAGGSEKLFF. J is TRBJ1-4 and V is TRBV7-9; 7 positions match TRBD1. Germline V gene sequence: CDR1 SEHNR, CDR2 FQNEAQ (reference sequence). The CDR3 contains 15 residues. The V and J ends lost 1 base and 7 bases, in that order; junction bases with no gene match: 6.